A selection of T cell receptor beta chains follows, all from one sample in a study of T-cell memory formation after mild COVID-19. From the 5' RACE reads, TCRdb called clonotypes with MiXCR, one entry per CDR3 protein. The top ten hold roughly 23% of the sample, which has some 300,000 distinct CDR3 sequences, roughly 19% seen once. The specimen was PBMCs or a T cell subset sorted from them (not recorded which). Receptors were obtained from a man in his late teens or twenties who had mild COVID-19 (a few samples of this study predate the infection). Cell type and time point are not known. Both conserved end residues are part of each CDR3. The D gene is left open where the match is weak. Rows give clone size only sometimes, using once, few, many, or a class for an expanded clone.

v_gene	j_gene	abundance	d_gene	CDR3aa	CDR3nt
TRBV5-1	TRBJ2-5	few	NA	CASSDPGHPQETQYF	TGCGCCAGCAGCGACCCGGGACATCCCCAAGAGACCCAGTACTTC
TRBV6-1	TRBJ2-3	NA	NA	CASSDPSRSSTDTQYF	TGTGCCAGCAGTGACCCGTCTAGATCGAGCACAGATACGCAGTATTTT
TRBV12-3/TRBV12-4	TRBJ1-5	NA	TRBD1	CASSPRQGHQPQHF	TGTGCCAGCAGTCCTAGACAGGGCCATCAGCCCCAGCATTTT
TRBV5-1	TRBJ2-4	NA	NA	CASSTPGGNIQYF	TGCGCCAGCAGCACGCCCGGGGGAAACATTCAGTACTTC
TRBV7-8	TRBJ1-1	many	TRBD1	CASSLVVGQVGGTEAFF	TGTGCCAGCAGCTTAGTAGTAGGACAGGTCGGTGGCACTGAAGCTTTCTTT
TRBV12-3/TRBV12-4	TRBJ2-1	many	TRBD2	CARTSGGANEQFF	TGTGCCAGAACTAGCGGGGGGGCTAATGAGCAGTTCTTC
TRBV5-5	TRBJ2-3	NA	NA	CASSWGYPDTQYF	TGTGCCAGCAGCTGGGGGTATCCAGATACGCAGTATTTT
TRBV18	TRBJ1-5	NA	TRBD1	CASSPGTGGTYQPQHF	TGTGCCAGCTCACCGGGGACAGGGGGAACATATCAGCCCCAGCATTTT
TRBV7-8	TRBJ1-1	few	TRBD1	CASSTQQGAAFF	TGTGCCAGCAGCACGCAACAGGGGGCGGCTTTCTTT
TRBV10-3	TRBJ1-5	NA	NA	CAIGAEGNSNQPQHF	TGTGCCATCGGCGCAGAGGGGAATAGCAATCAGCCCCAGCATTTT
TRBV5-1	TRBJ2-7	NA	NA	CASSFIGGGDEQYF	TGCGCCAGCAGTTTTATAGGTGGCGGCGACGAGCAGTACTTC
TRBV2	TRBJ2-5	few	NA	CASRLAGETQYF	TGTGCCAGCAGGTTGGCGGGAGAGACCCAGTACTTC
TRBV6-5	TRBJ1-2	NA	TRBD1	CASSFDRGLQGYTF	TGTGCCAGCAGTTTCGACAGGGGGCTACAGGGCTACACCTTC
TRBV7-9	TRBJ2-2	NA	NA	CASSLEGPGELFF	TGTGCCAGCAGCTTAGAAGGTCCCGGGGAGCTGTTTTTT
TRBV20-1	TRBJ1-5	few	TRBD1	CSASKGTVNQPQHF	TGCAGTGCTAGCAAGGGGACAGTCAATCAGCCCCAGCATTTT
TRBV27	TRBJ2-5	NA	TRBD1	CASRERQGESETQYF	TGTGCCAGCAGGGAGAGACAGGGGGAGTCGGAGACCCAGTACTTC
TRBV7-2	TRBJ1-2	NA	NA	CASSLNTGYGYTF	TGTGCCAGCAGCTTGAACACGGGCTATGGCTACACCTTC
TRBV7-3	TRBJ2-3	few	NA	CASSQQGNTDTQYF	TGTGCCAGCAGTCAGCAGGGGAACACAGATACGCAGTATTTT
TRBV6-6	TRBJ1-1	NA	NA	CASRYPMRTEAFF	TGTGCCAGCAGGTACCCGATGCGCACTGAAGCTTTCTTT
TRBV11-1	TRBJ2-2	few	NA	CASSLAWAAYNTGELFF	TGTGCCAGCAGCTTAGCATGGGCGGCGTATAACACCGGGGAGCTGTTTTTT
TRBV6-2/TRBV6-3	TRBJ2-3	NA	NA	CASSFATEDRLSTDTQYF	TGTGCCAGCAGTTTCGCGACAGAGGACCGCCTGAGCACAGATACGCAGTATTTT
TRBV20-1	TRBJ2-3	NA	TRBD2	CSARTSERDTQYF	TGCAGTGCCAGAACTAGCGAGAGAGATACGCAGTATTTT
TRBV27	TRBJ2-1	few	NA	CASSGGLSSYNEQFF	TGTGCCAGCAGTGGGGGGCTCAGCTCCTACAATGAGCAGTTCTTC
TRBV12-3/TRBV12-4	TRBJ2-5	few	NA	CASSPSGTFGTQYF	TGTGCCAGCAGCCCGTCAGGGACTTTCGGGACCCAGTACTTC
TRBV7-9	TRBJ2-1	NA	TRBD1	CASSLAGTGDGNEQFF	TGTGCCAGCAGCTTAGCCGGGACAGGGGATGGGAATGAGCAGTTCTTC
TRBV7-9	TRBJ1-2	few	TRBD1	CASSRGQGPYGYTF	TGTGCCAGCAGCCGGGGACAGGGGCCCTATGGCTACACCTTC
TRBV4-3	TRBJ2-3	few	NA	CASSRRAQGTDTQYF	TGCGCCAGCAGCCGAAGAGCGCAGGGCACAGATACGCAGTATTTT
TRBV5-1	TRBJ2-1	NA	TRBD1	CASSGQGYYEQFF	TGCGCCAGCAGCGGACAGGGTTACTATGAGCAGTTCTTC
TRBV7-2	TRBJ2-5	NA	TRBD2	CASSLNDPSGGETQYF	TGTGCCAGCAGCTTAAATGATCCGAGCGGGGGAGAGACCCAGTACTTC
TRBV4-1	TRBJ2-1	few	NA	CASSHLGGDAYNEQFF	TGCGCCAGCAGCCATCTAGGGGGTGATGCCTACAATGAGCAGTTCTTC
TRBV28	TRBJ2-1	NA	NA	CASSLRGAGNEQFF	TGTGCCAGCAGTTTACGGGGGGCGGGGAATGAGCAGTTCTTC
TRBV7-8	TRBJ2-3	few	NA	CASQRRLTDTQYF	TGTGCCAGCCAGCGGCGACTCACAGATACGCAGTATTTT
TRBV10-3	TRBJ2-3	NA	TRBD1	CAIKNLGRGPSTDTQYF	TGTGCCATCAAGAACCTGGGAAGGGGGCCCTCCACAGATACGCAGTATTTT
TRBV5-1	TRBJ1-1	NA	NA	CASRRAPTEGRTQAFF	TGCGCCAGCAGGCGGGCCCCGACTGAGGGTCGTACCCAAGCTTTCTTT
TRBV7-2	TRBJ1-2	few	NA	CASSPWSSQPYGYTF	TGTGCCAGCAGCCCCTGGAGTAGCCAACCCTATGGCTACACCTTC
TRBV20-1	TRBJ1-1	few	NA	CSAEGTYPGAFF	TGCAGTGCTGAGGGGACCTATCCGGGAGCTTTCTTT
TRBV25-1	TRBJ2-1	NA	NA	CASSENWPSSYNEQFF	TGTGCCAGCAGTGAAAATTGGCCGAGCTCCTACAATGAGCAGTTCTTC
TRBV27	TRBJ2-1	few	NA	CASSSLSGSYNEQFF	TGTGCCAGCAGTAGCCTATCGGGTAGCTACAATGAGCAGTTCTTC
TRBV7-9	TRBJ2-5	NA	TRBD1	CASSETGKGETQYF	TGTGCCAGCAGCGAGACAGGGAAGGGAGAGACCCAGTACTTC
TRBV5-6	TRBJ1-6	few	NA	CASSSLTEYNSPLHF	TGTGCCAGCAGCTCACTGACAGAGTATAATTCACCCCTCCACTTT
TRBV5-1	TRBJ2-7	NA	NA	CASSLRDPGEQYF	TGCGCCAGCAGTCTTAGGGACCCCGGGGAGCAGTACTTC
TRBV3-1	TRBJ2-2	few	NA	CASSQARQRGTGELFF	TGTGCCAGCAGCCAAGCCCGGCAAAGGGGGACCGGGGAGCTGTTTTTT
TRBV20-1	TRBJ1-6	NA	NA	CSARRKGGVRRFSPLHF	TGCAGTGCTAGACGGAAGGGCGGGGTCCGTCGGTTTTCACCCCTCCACTTT
TRBV7-9	TRBJ2-1	NA	NA	CASSLVEQYNEQFF	TGTGCCAGCAGCTTAGTAGAACAGTACAATGAGCAGTTCTTC
TRBV28	TRBJ2-2	few	NA	CASSPSTGELFF	TGTGCCAGCAGTCCTTCCACCGGGGAGCTGTTTTTT
TRBV24-1	TRBJ2-3	few	TRBD1	CATSDPGQGAADTQYF	TGTGCCACCAGTGATCCGGGACAGGGGGCTGCCGATACGCAGTATTTT
TRBV7-2	TRBJ2-1	NA	NA	CASSSGLLLFF	TGTGCCAGCAGTTCCGGACTATTGTTGTTCTTC
TRBV9	TRBJ2-3	NA	NA	CASSVDPADTQYF	TGTGCCAGCAGCGTAGATCCCGCAGATACGCAGTATTTT
TRBV7-9	TRBJ2-3	NA	NA	CASSPRQYTDTQYF	TGTGCCAGCAGTCCTAGACAGTACACAGATACGCAGTATTTT